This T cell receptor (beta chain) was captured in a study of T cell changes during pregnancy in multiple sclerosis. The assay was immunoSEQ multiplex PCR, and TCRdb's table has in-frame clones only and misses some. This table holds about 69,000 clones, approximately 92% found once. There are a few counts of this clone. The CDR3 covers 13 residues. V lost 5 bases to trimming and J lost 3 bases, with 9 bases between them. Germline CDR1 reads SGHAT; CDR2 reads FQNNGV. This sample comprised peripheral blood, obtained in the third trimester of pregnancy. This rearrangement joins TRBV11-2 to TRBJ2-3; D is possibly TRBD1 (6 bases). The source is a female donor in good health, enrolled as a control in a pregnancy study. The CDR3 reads CASSLGQTDTQYF. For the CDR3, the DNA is TGTGCCAGCAGCCTCGGACAGACAGATACGCAGTATTTT.